This T cell receptor (beta chain) appears in the sequencing data of a study of T cells in women clearing cervical HPV infection. Here immunoSEQ multiplex PCR was the method, and the copy in TCRdb shows in-frame clones only, minus some. The sample includes about 36,000 clones. The sequencing input was blood buffy coat. This receptor was taken from a woman between 18 and 70 years old with a cervical HPV16 infection that either progressed to CIN3+ or cleared (not recorded which).

The sequenced part of the CDR3 DNA is TGTGCCAGCAGCTTTTCGGTAGCGGGCTCCTACGAG. Amino acids: CASSFSVAGSYE. The whole CDR3 is CASSFSVAGSYEQYF. The rearrangement uses TRBV5-4 and TRBJ2-7, with 7 bases that match TRBD2. The sequenced fragment ends 3 residues before the CDR3 boundary, so the rest is inferred from the germline J gene. The CDR3 contains 15 residues. The germline V gene encodes CDR1 SGHNT and CDR2 YYREEE (reference sequence). J was trimmed by 0 bases and V by 2 bases; bases with no gene match: 5.